The next 26 T cell receptor beta chains were all read from a single sample in a study of blood T cell repertoires in COVID-19. Using immunoSEQ multiplex PCR, the repertoire was profiled, and TCRdb retains in-frame clones only, with some absent. The table has 50,000 to 70,000 clones, 80% to 90% seen once. The sample comprised peripheral blood. Receptors were obtained from a man aged 60 to 75 with active or convalescent COVID-19.

The chain couples TRBV2 to TRBJ1-3, with 7 bases aligning to TRBD1. Germline CDR1 SNHLY, CDR2 FYNNEI. The ends lost 6 bases at V and 0 bases at J; junction bases unmatched: 8. This CDR3 is built from 16 residues. The CDR3 loop reads CASSPGTVVSGNTIYF. CDR3 DNA sequence: TGTGCCAGCAGCCCCGGGACAGTCGTCTCTGGAAACACCATATATTTT.

The genes are TRBV7-3 and TRBJ2-2, with TRBD2 as a possible D gene (6 bases). The CDR3 is made up of 15 amino acids. With 5 bases removed from V and 2 bases from J, the gap between germline ends came to 12 bases. CDR1 and CDR2 from the germline V gene are SGHTA and FQGTGA. This CDR3 reads CASSRDFSNTGELFF. CDR3 bases: TGTGCCAGCAGCAGGGACTTCTCAAACACCGGGGAGCTGTTTTTT. The full variable domain, with the rest looked up from reference TRBV7-3 and TRBJ2-2, is GAGVSQTPSNKVTEKGKYVELRCDPISGHTALYWYRQSLGQGPEFLIYFQGTGAADDSGLPNDRFFAVRPEGSVSTLKIQRTERGDSAVYLCASSRDFSNTGELFFGEGSRLTVL.

The genes are TRBV11-1 and TRBJ2-7, with a tentative D call TRBD2 (6 bases). The CDR3 totals 13 residues. Germline-derived CDR1 and CDR2 are SGHAT and FQDESV (reference sequence). The V end was cut by 5 bases, the J end by 4 bases, with 12 bases between. The CDR3 DNA follows: TGTGCCAGCAGCCGGGGGTACAAATACGAGCAGTACTTC. Translating it yields CASSRGYKYEQYF.

The chain is built from TRBV28 and TRBJ2-1; 9 bases are shared with TRBD1. V dropped 8 bases and J dropped 6; count of bases not matched to a gene: 8. Germline CDR1 reads MDHEN; CDR2 reads SYDVKM. The CDR3 has 14 amino acids. DNA for the CDR3: TGTGCCAGCGTTACCGGGACAGGGACCAATGAGCAGTTCTTC. Translation: CASVTGTGTNEQFF.

V and J are TRBV4-1 and TRBJ1-2, with D hard to call. From germline, CDR1 is MGHRA and CDR2 YSYEKL. The CDR3 sequence is 15 residues long. V lost 1 base and J lost 1, with 10 bases in between. CDR3 nucleotides: TGCGCCAGCAGCCAAGCGGGAGCCTATAACTATGGCTACACCTTC. Translating it yields CASSQAGAYNYGYTF.

This clone appeared a few times. The CDR3 is CASSESRGTDTQYF. Written as DNA, the CDR3 is TGTGCCAGCAGTGAATCGAGGGGCACAGATACGCAGTATTTT. The chain recombines TRBV2 with TRBJ2-3; tentatively, D is TRBD2 (5 bases). CDR1 is SNHLY and CDR2 is FYNNEI in the germline V gene. The CDR3 sequence is 14 residues long. V was clipped by 2 bases and J by 1 base, with 7 bases between them.

Note on this clone: Germline is not matched at one junction end, which may reflect a read error. V and J are TRBV19 and TRBJ1-1; no reliable D call. CDR3 length: 14 amino acids. CDR1 and CDR2 from the germline V gene are LNHDA and SQIVND (reference sequence). CDR3: CASNIDGRDTEAFF. Written as DNA, the CDR3 is TGTGCCAGTAATATAGACGGGCGGGACACTGAAGCTTTCTTT.

The chain is built from TRBV18 and TRBJ1-5; D is ambiguous. V lost 3 bases to trimming and J lost 0 bases, with 12 bases between them. The CDR3 runs 16 residues. From germline, CDR1 is KGHSH and CDR2 LQKENI. DNA of the CDR3: TGTGCCAGCTCACCTAATACAAGAAGTAGCAATCAGCCCCAGCATTTT. Residues: CASSPNTRSSNQPQHF.

This chain uses TRBV3-1 (or the pseudogene TRBV3-2) with TRBJ1-2; 7 bases map to TRBD1. Germline-derived CDR1 and CDR2 are LGHDT and YNNKEL (reference sequence). J gave up 7 bases and V 6 bases, and 14 bases lay outside the gene matches. The CDR3 is 15 residues long. The CDR3 DNA sequence: TGTGCCAGCAGTCCCACGGTTCAGGGGGATTCTGGCTACACCTTC. This encodes CASSPTVQGDSGYTF.

The chain is built from TRBV28 and TRBJ1-5, with D tentatively TRBD1 (5 bases). V was cut by 5 bases and J by 11 bases, with 13 bases left in between. The CDR3 totals 12 residues. Germline CDR1 reads MDHEN; CDR2 reads SYDVKM. Written as DNA, the CDR3 is TGTGCCAGCAGTGGGGGGTCCAGGGCCCAGCATTTT. It translates to CASSGGSRAQHF.

V gene TRBV7-2 combines with J gene TRBJ1-2; D is undetermined. Between the trimmed V and J ends, which lost 0 bases and 6 bases, there was a span of 5 bases. This CDR3 is built from 12 residues. Germline-derived CDR1 and CDR2 are SGHTA and FQGNSA. This CDR3 reads CASSLAGDGYTF. The DNA for the CDR3 is TGTGCCAGCAGCTTAGCGGGAGATGGCTACACCTTC.

The chain has TRBV24-1 and TRBJ2-3; D possibly corresponds to TRBD1 (5 bases). Germline V gene lookup returns CDR1 KGHDR and CDR2 SFDVKD. The CDR3 is 15 amino acids. Trimming left V 4 bases short and J 6 bases short, with 16 bases between. CDR3 nucleotide sequence: TGTGCCACCAGTGACCCCGGTGGTAAGGGGGATACGCAGTATTTT. This translates into CATSDPGGKGDTQYF.

V is TRBV29-1 and J is TRBJ2-7, with 10 bases lining up with TRBD1. With 6 bases clipped from V and 4 bases from J, the junction kept 9 bases outside the gene matches. CDR3 length: 14 residues. From germline, CDR1 is SQVTM and CDR2 ANQGSEA. The chain's CDR3 is CSVAFRTGGYEQYF. Here the CDR3 DNA reads TGCAGCGTCGCCTTTAGGACAGGGGGGTACGAGCAGTACTTC.

This chain connects TRBV6-2 or TRBV6-3 to TRBJ2-1, with 8 positions matching TRBD2. J gave up 7 bases and V 5 bases, and 16 bases lay outside the gene matches. This CDR3 has 17 residues. Germline CDR1 and CDR2: MNHEY and SVGEGT. The CDR3 DNA follows: TGTGCCAGCAGTCCCCAGATTTTTGCGGGAGGTTCTAATGAGCAGTTCTTC. It codes for CASSPQIFAGGSNEQFF.

V gene TRBV3-1 (or the pseudogene TRBV3-2) combines with J gene TRBJ1-2; 7 nucleotides align to TRBD1. Germline assignment: CDR1 LGHDT and CDR2 YNNKEL (reference sequence). With V trimmed by 0 bases and J by 6 bases, 10 bases remained unmatched. The CDR3 is 16 amino acids. The CDR3 nucleotides are TGTGCCAGCAGCCAAGATCTTGCTATAGGGGGCCATGGCTACACCTTC. It encodes CASSQDLAIGGHGYTF.

The chain carries TRBV2 and TRBJ1-5; weak D call: TRBD1 (5 bases). V lost 7 bases and J 3 bases, leaving 19 bases between the germline ends. CDR1 and CDR2 from the germline V gene are SNHLY and FYNNEI. This CDR3 comprises 16 residues. The CDR3 DNA reads as TGTGCCAGCAATGGAGGGGCAGGGAGGCTCAATCAGCCCCAGCATTTT. Its translation is CASNGGAGRLNQPQHF.

This clone was recorded only once. The chain is built from TRBV12-3 or TRBV12-4 and TRBJ1-2, with D uncertain. The length of the CDR3 is 13 residues. V lost 3 bases and J lost 5, with 10 bases in between. Here the CDR3 DNA reads TGTGCCAGCAGTTTCGGGAGAACATATGGCTACACCTTC. This codes for CASSFGRTYGYTF.

This chain uses TRBV19 with TRBJ1-2, with D tentatively TRBD1 (6 bases). This CDR3 has 14 residues. Deletions cut 5 bases from V and 1 base from J, with 11 bases between. Germline V gene data show CDR1 as LNHDA and CDR2 as SQIVND (reference sequence). CDR3 sequence: CASSSDRYNYGYTF. DNA of the CDR3: TGTGCCAGTAGTTCCGACAGGTATAACTATGGCTACACCTTC.

As to this clone: Other nucleotide sequences from this sample produce the same CDR3. The V call is TRBV7-9, the J call TRBJ2-3; a possible D gene is TRBD2 (5 bases). In germline, CDR1 is SEHNR, CDR2 FQNEAQ (reference sequence). The germline V and J ends were trimmed by 1 base and 6 bases, with 11 bases remaining between them. The CDR3 spans 14 residues. The CDR3 DNA reads as TGTGCCAGCAGCTTAGTGAGCGGAACGGATACGCAGTATTTT. It specifies CASSLVSGTDTQYF.

V usage is TRBV7-9 and J usage is TRBJ2-1; the match to TRBD2 covers 7 bases. The CDR3 is made up of 18 amino acids. V was clipped by 4 bases and J by 7 bases; unmatched bases: 19. Germline-derived CDR1 and CDR2 are SEHNR and FQNEAQ (reference sequence). Here the CDR3 DNA reads TGTGCCAGCAGCTCCAACCACCCACGGGAGTATAGCGGGAATGAGCAGTTCTTC. It encodes CASSSNHPREYSGNEQFF. The variable domain in full, with the rest retrieved from reference TRBV7-9 and TRBJ2-1, is DTGVSQNPRHKITKRGQNVTFRCDPISEHNRLYWYRQTLGQGPEFLTYFQNEAQLEKSRLLSDRFSAERPKGSFSTLEIQRTEQGDSAMYLCASSSNHPREYSGNEQFFGPGTRLTVL.

V is TRBV4-1 and J is TRBJ2-5, with TRBD1 matching over 9 bases. The V gene's germline CDR1 is MGHRA and CDR2 YSYEKL. The CDR3 length is 14 residues. V gave up 2 bases and J gave up 4 bases; unmatched junction bases: 2. Written as DNA, the CDR3 is TGCGCCAGCAGCCAAACAGGGGGCGGAGAGACCCAGTACTTC. It is translated as CASSQTGGGETQYF.

The V call is TRBV9, the J call TRBJ1-5; D uncertain. Per germline, CDR1 SGDLS and CDR2 YYNGEE. CDR3 length: 20 amino acids. V was shortened by 0 bases and J by 2 bases, with 24 bases between the two germline ends. The CDR3 DNA reads TGTGCCAGCAGCGTAGTCGCCCCGAGAGGCACCCCCTGGGGCAATCAGCCCCAGCATTTT. This sequence encodes CASSVVAPRGTPWGNQPQHF.

The chain uses TRBV19 and TRBJ1-4; no firm D call. Trimming took off 5 bases at V and 3 bases at J, with 16 bases between the two ends. The CDR3 extends over 16 amino acids. Germline CDR1 is LNHDA and CDR2 is SQIVND (reference sequence). CDR3 sequence (DNA): TGTGCCAGTAGTCCCCGGACTACGATTGCTAATGAAAAACTGTTTTTT. Residues: CASSPRTTIANEKLFF.

This chain joins TRBV18 and TRBJ1-2, with 8 bases lining up with TRBD1. The ends lost 5 bases at V and 6 bases at J; junction bases unmatched: 5. The CDR3 length is 13 residues. CDR1 is KGHSH, CDR2 LQKENI, per germline. CDR3 protein: CASSVTGEDGYTF. For the CDR3, the DNA is TGTGCCAGCTCAGTGACAGGGGAGGATGGCTACACCTTC. The full variable domain, its missing parts supplied by reference TRBV18 and TRBJ1-2, is NAGVMQNPRHLVRRRGQEARLRCSPMKGHSHVYWYRQLPEEGLKFMVYLQKENIIDESGMPKERFSAEFPKEGPSILRIQQVVRGDSAAYFCASSVTGEDGYTFGSGTRLTVV.

The V gene is TRBV28, the J gene TRBJ2-7; D might be TRBD1 (6 bases). The CDR3 has 14 amino acids. The germline gives CDR1 MDHEN, CDR2 SYDVKM. V was cut by 3 bases and J by 1 base, with 10 bases left in between. This CDR3 reads CASSFDRLSYEQYF. Here the CDR3 DNA reads TGTGCCAGCAGTTTCGACAGGTTATCCTACGAGCAGTACTTC. The full variable domain, its missing parts supplied by reference TRBV28 and TRBJ2-7, is DVKVTQSSRYLVKRTGEKVFLECVQDMDHENMFWYRQDPGLGLRLIYFSYDVKMKEKGDIPEGYSVSREKKERFSLILESASTNQTSMYLCASSFDRLSYEQYFGPGTRLTVT.

The chain carries TRBV11-2 and TRBJ1-5, with 12 bases matching TRBD1. The CDR3 is made up of 14 amino acids. Trimming took 5 bases from V and 7 from J; bases not matched to a gene: 3. Germline-derived CDR1 and CDR2 are SGHAT and FQNNGV. This CDR3 is CASSPGTGGQPQHF. In DNA, the CDR3 is TGTGCCAGCAGCCCCGGGACAGGGGGCCAGCCCCAGCATTTT. The variable domain in full, completed from reference TRBV11-2 and TRBJ1-5, reads EAGVAQSPRYKIIEKRQSVAFWCNPISGHATLYWYQQILGQGPKLLIQFQNNGVVDDSQLPKDRFSAERLKGVDSTLKIQPAKLEDSAVYLCASSPGTGGQPQHFGDGTRLSIL.